These 23 T cell receptor beta chains were all obtained from the same sample, sequenced in a study of blood T cell repertoires in COVID-19. TCRdb's table, derived via immunoSEQ multiplex PCR, lists solely in-frame clones and lacks some. The sample yields roughly 250,000 clones, approximately 81% seen once. What was sequenced was peripheral blood. The source is a woman aged 55-70 years with active or convalescent COVID-19.

This rearrangement joins TRBV15 to TRBJ1-3; 10 nucleotides align to TRBD1. CDR3 length: 19 residues. V was pared by 5 bases and J by 1 base, with 14 bases of the junction left unmatched. CDR1 and CDR2 (germline): LNHNV, YYDKDF (reference sequence). In DNA, the CDR3 is TGTGCCACCAGCGGCCGGGTCCCGGGACAGGGGAAGTCTGGAAACACCATATATTTT. Amino acid sequence: CATSGRVPGQGKSGNTIYF.

The V call is TRBV14, the J call TRBJ2-7, with TRBD2 as a possible D gene (6 bases). Trimming left V 4 bases short and J 2 bases short, with 9 bases between. Germline CDR1 reads SGHDN; CDR2 reads FVKESK. CDR3 length: 13 amino acids. DNA of the CDR3: TGTGCCAGCAGCCCGCCGGGGGCCTACGAGCAGTACTTC. Translation: CASSPPGAYEQYF. Combining the CDR3 with reference TRBV14 and TRBJ2-7 gives the whole variable domain EAGVTQFPSHSVIEKGQTVTLRCDPISGHDNLYWYRRVMGKEIKFLLHFVKESKQDESGMPNNRFLAERTGGTYSTLKVQPAELEDSGVYFCASSPPGAYEQYFGPGTRLTVT.

The chain joins TRBV7-2 to TRBJ1-1, with a weak D call TRBD1 (5 bases). Germline V gives CDR1 SGHTA, CDR2 FQGNSA. Between the trimmed V and J ends, which lost 5 bases and 1 base, there was a span of 17 bases. The CDR3 is made up of 16 amino acids. The CDR3 protein is CASSEAGRLGNTEAFF. The CDR3 DNA is TGTGCCAGCAGCGAAGCAGGGAGGCTGGGGAACACTGAAGCTTTCTTT.

The chain joins TRBV7-9 to TRBJ1-1; 10 bases match TRBD1. The CDR3 loop spans 14 amino acids. The germline CDR1 and CDR2 sequences are SEHNR and FQNEAQ (reference sequence). Trimming removed 5 bases from V and 11 bases from J; junction bases left unmatched: 11. The CDR3 spells CASSLEGQGDAAFF. The CDR3 DNA reads TGTGCCAGCAGCCTGGAAGGACAGGGGGACGCGGCTTTCTTT.

The CDR3 sequence: CASSLTGQGSGANVLTF. Written as DNA, the CDR3 is TGTGCCAGCAGCCTTACGGGACAGGGGTCTGGGGCCAACGTCCTGACTTTC. The chain employs TRBV3-1 (or the pseudogene TRBV3-2) and TRBJ2-6; 10 bases agree with TRBD1. CDR3 size: 17 residues. After removal of 4 bases from V and 1 base from J, the junction contained 4 bases not matched to a gene. The germline CDR1 and CDR2 sequences are LGHDT and YNNKEL (reference sequence).

The count of this clone is one. This chain joins TRBV27 and TRBJ1-2; 8 nucleotides align to TRBD1. V gave up 5 bases and J gave up 4 bases; unmatched junction bases: 6. Germline V gene sequence: CDR1 MNHEY, CDR2 SMNVEV (reference sequence). This CDR3 is built from 14 residues. The CDR3, as DNA: TGTGCCAGCAGTGCCGGACAGGGAGGCTATGGCTACACCTTC. Residues: CASSAGQGGYGYTF.

J is TRBJ2-1 and V is TRBV23-1, with D possibly TRBD1 on 5 matching bases. TRBV23-1 is marked as an open reading frame, function uncertain. V was clipped by 0 bases and J by 4 bases, with 10 bases between them. The CDR3 loop spans 15 amino acids. The CDR3 DNA reads as TGCGCCAGCAGTCAATCCCGGACACAGTACAATGAGCAGTTCTTC. Encoded protein: CASSQSRTQYNEQFF.

This clone was observed many times. The chain recombines TRBV7-8 with TRBJ2-3; D might be TRBD2 (6 bases). V was clipped by 1 base and J by 0 bases, with 14 bases between them. The CDR3 extends over 17 amino acids. Germline V gene data show CDR1 as SGHVS and CDR2 as FQNEAQ. The DNA of the CDR3 is TGTGCCAGCAGCTTAGAGGTTGGGCTAGCGAGCACAGATACGCAGTATTTT. Translated: CASSLEVGLASTDTQYF.

The chain links TRBV29-1 to TRBJ2-3, with 7 positions matching TRBD2. With 3 bases clipped from V and 2 bases from J, the junction kept 8 bases outside the gene matches. The CDR3 loop spans 15 amino acids. CDR1 and CDR2 from the germline V gene are SQVTM and ANQGSEA. The CDR3: CSVEKGRGDTDTQYF. As DNA, the CDR3 is TGCAGCGTTGAGAAAGGGAGGGGCGACACAGATACGCAGTATTTT.

This chain joins TRBV4-3 and TRBJ1-1; D may be TRBD1 (6 bases). This CDR3 comprises 15 residues. Germline lookup yields CDR1 LGHNA and CDR2 YSLEER. Trimming took off 4 bases at V and 3 bases at J, with 15 bases between the two ends. For the CDR3, the DNA is TGCGCCAGCAGCCCCCTCACAGGGCTGGACACTGAAGCTTTCTTT. It codes for CASSPLTGLDTEAFF.

This clone was counted a few times. The V gene is TRBV29-1, the J gene TRBJ2-1, with D tentatively TRBD1 (5 bases). CDR1 is SQVTM and CDR2 is ANQGSEA in the germline V gene. The CDR3 totals 14 residues. The V and J ends lost 3 bases and 4 bases respectively, with 13 bases between them. The CDR3 coding sequence is TGCAGCGTTGAGAAAGGGGATGGGTACAATGAGCAGTTCTTC. It specifies CSVEKGDGYNEQFF.

This clone appeared a single time. The V gene is TRBV29-1, the J gene TRBJ1-1, with D possibly TRBD1 on 6 matching bases. Germline lookup yields CDR1 SQVTM and CDR2 ANQGSEA. The CDR3 has 12 residues. V was pared by 6 bases and J by 2 bases, with 10 bases between. The CDR3 DNA sequence: TGCAGCGTGTACAGGGTTAACACTGAAGCTTTCTTT. Translation gives CSVYRVNTEAFF.

A single count supports this clone. The CDR3 DNA follows: TGTGCCAGTAGTATCGGGACTAAACAAGAGACCCAGTACTTC. Its protein is CASSIGTKQETQYF. The chain couples TRBV19 to TRBJ2-5, with 7 nucleotides matching TRBD2. Germline V gene data show CDR1 as LNHDA and CDR2 as SQIVND (reference sequence). V dropped 3 bases and J dropped 2; count of bases not matched to a gene: 3. The length of the CDR3 is 14 residues.

The chain links TRBV5-4 to TRBJ1-4; 8 nucleotides line up with TRBD1. Germline CDR1 SGHNT, CDR2 YYREEE (reference sequence). V lost 2 bases to trimming and J lost 2 bases; unmatched junction nucleotides: 5. The CDR3 is 16 amino acids. CDR3 in DNA: TGTGCCAGCAGCTTACCAGGGGGCCGGACTAATGAAAAACTGTTTTTT. It encodes CASSLPGGRTNEKLFF.

V usage is TRBV29-1 and J usage is TRBJ2-3, with 10 nucleotides matching TRBD1. Germline V CDR1 and CDR2: SQVTM, ANQGSEA. V lost 6 bases, J lost 1 base, and 7 bases stayed unmatched. CDR3 size: 15 residues. This CDR3 reads CSVGRTGGGTDTQYF. The CDR3 coding sequence is TGCAGCGTCGGCAGGACAGGGGGGGGCACAGATACGCAGTATTTT.

This clone was counted a single time. The gene calls are TRBV11-3 and TRBJ2-2, with 8 bases that match TRBD2. The V and J ends lost 5 bases and 1 base, in that order; junction bases with no gene match: 6. Germline CDR1 SGHNT, CDR2 YENEEA. This CDR3 is 16 amino acids long. CDR3 region: CASSPRTSMNTGELFF. The DNA for the CDR3 is TGTGCCAGCAGCCCACGGACTAGCATGAACACCGGGGAGCTGTTTTTT.

The CDR3 coding sequence is TGTGCCAGTCTTACGTCCCTCGGGGGACACGAGCAGTACTTC. Translation gives CASLTSLGGHEQYF. The chain links TRBV6-5 to TRBJ2-7, with D possibly TRBD2 on 6 matching bases. V was cut by 9 bases and J by 5 bases, with 20 bases left in between. Looked up from germline, CDR1 is MNHEY and CDR2 is SVGAGI. The CDR3 covers 14 residues.

This rearrangement joins TRBV9 to TRBJ1-1, with a possible D match to TRBD1 (5 bases). Per the germline V gene, CDR1 is SGDLS and CDR2 is YYNGEE. The V end lost 4 bases, the J end lost 7 bases, and 26 bases lay between the germline ends. The CDR3 has 17 amino acids. The CDR3 loop reads CASSKRAGIGGVDEAFF. For the CDR3, the DNA is TGTGCCAGCAGCAAACGAGCCGGGATTGGGGGGGTCGATGAAGCTTTCTTT.

The V call is TRBV6-5, the J call TRBJ2-7; 7 nucleotides agree with TRBD1. The CDR3 length is 14 residues. CDR1 is MNHEY and CDR2 is SVGAGI in the germline V gene. V dropped 2 bases and J dropped 3; count of bases not matched to a gene: 4. The CDR3 loop reads CASSYRQGYYEQYF. The CDR3 bases are TGTGCCAGCAGTTACAGACAGGGTTACTACGAGCAGTACTTC.

Only one count was recorded for this clone. This sequence joins TRBV28 and TRBJ1-4, with 8 positions matching TRBD1. This CDR3 has 14 residues. V lost 4 bases and J lost 8; bases outside the gene matches: 6. Germline V CDR1 and CDR2: MDHEN, SYDVKM. The CDR3 DNA reads TGTGCCAGCAGTTCAGGGGGCGCCGGAGAAAAACTGTTTTTT. Protein product: CASSSGGAGEKLFF. Based on the CDR3 plus reference TRBV28 and TRBJ1-4, the full variable domain is DVKVTQSSRYLVKRTGEKVFLECVQDMDHENMFWYRQDPGLGLRLIYFSYDVKMKEKGDIPEGYSVSREKKERFSLILESASTNQTSMYLCASSSGGAGEKLFFGSGTQLSVL.

The rearrangement uses TRBV30 and TRBJ1-3; D is ambiguous. CDR1 GTSNPN and CDR2 SVGIG come from the germline V gene (reference sequence). The CDR3 loop spans 17 amino acids. The V end lost 0 bases, the J end lost 0 bases, and 15 bases lay between the germline ends. The DNA for the CDR3 is TGTGCCTGGAGTGTAAGCCCTCGCGGCCACTCTGGAAACACCATATATTTT. This sequence encodes CAWSVSPRGHSGNTIYF. Variable domain in full (rest from reference TRBV30 and TRBJ1-3): SQTIHQWPATLVQPVGSPLSLECTVEGTSNPNLYWYRQAAGRGLQLLFYSVGIGQISSEVPQNLSASRPQDRQFILSSKKLLLSDSGFYLCAWSVSPRGHSGNTIYFGEGSWLTVV.

The chain employs TRBV19 and TRBJ1-5, with 7 nucleotides matching TRBD1. V was clipped by 7 bases and J by 7 bases; unmatched bases: 13. Germline CDR1 LNHDA, CDR2 SQIVND (reference sequence). The CDR3 sequence is 15 residues long. In DNA form, the CDR3 reads TGTGCCAGTACCGATCTCCCAGGGGGGCCACAGCCCCAGCATTTT. Translating gives CASTDLPGGPQPQHF.

The chain combines TRBV30 with TRBJ1-2, with no clear D. CDR3 length: 11 amino acids. Germline loops: CDR1 GTSNPN, CDR2 SVGIG (reference sequence). Trimming removed 0 bases from V and 5 bases from J, with 4 bases in between. The CDR3 spells CAWSVQYGYTF. CDR3 sequence (DNA): TGTGCCTGGAGTGTACAATATGGCTACACCTTC.